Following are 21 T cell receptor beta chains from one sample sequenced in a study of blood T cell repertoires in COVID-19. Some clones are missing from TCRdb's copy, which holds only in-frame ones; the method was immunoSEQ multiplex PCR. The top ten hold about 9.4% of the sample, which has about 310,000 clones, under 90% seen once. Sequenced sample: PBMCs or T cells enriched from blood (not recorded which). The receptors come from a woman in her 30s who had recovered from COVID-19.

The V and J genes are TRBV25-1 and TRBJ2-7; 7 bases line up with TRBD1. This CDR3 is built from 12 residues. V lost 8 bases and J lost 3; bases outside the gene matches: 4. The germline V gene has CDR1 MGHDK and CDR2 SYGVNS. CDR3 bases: TGTGCCAGCCGGGACAGAGGCTACGAGCAGTACTTC. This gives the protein CASRDRGYEQYF.

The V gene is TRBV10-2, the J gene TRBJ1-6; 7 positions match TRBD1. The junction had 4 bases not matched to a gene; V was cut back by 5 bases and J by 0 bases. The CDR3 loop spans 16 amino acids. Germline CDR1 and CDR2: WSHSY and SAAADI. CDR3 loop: CASSTGVSSYNSPLHF. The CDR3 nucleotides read TGCGCCAGCAGTACAGGGGTCAGCTCCTATAATTCACCCCTCCACTTT.

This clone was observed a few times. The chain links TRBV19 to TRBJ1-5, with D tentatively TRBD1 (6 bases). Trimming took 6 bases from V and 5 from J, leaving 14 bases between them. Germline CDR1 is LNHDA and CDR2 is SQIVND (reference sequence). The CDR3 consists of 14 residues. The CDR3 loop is CASRMDRGYQPQHF. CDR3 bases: TGTGCCAGTAGAATGGACAGAGGATATCAGCCCCAGCATTTT.

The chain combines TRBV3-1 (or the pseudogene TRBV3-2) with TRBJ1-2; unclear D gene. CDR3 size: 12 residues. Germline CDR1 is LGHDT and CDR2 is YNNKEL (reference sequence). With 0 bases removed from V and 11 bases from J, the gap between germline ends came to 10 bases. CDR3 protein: CASSQDESSYTF. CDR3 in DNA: TGTGCCAGCAGCCAAGATGAGTCGTCTTACACCTTC.

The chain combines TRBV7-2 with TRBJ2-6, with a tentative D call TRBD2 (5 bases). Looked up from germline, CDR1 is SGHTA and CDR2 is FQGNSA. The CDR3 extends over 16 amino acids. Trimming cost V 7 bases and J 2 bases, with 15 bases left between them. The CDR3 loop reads CASTLNPGAGANVLTF. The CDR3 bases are TGTGCCAGCACCCTCAACCCCGGGGCTGGGGCCAACGTCCTGACTTTC.

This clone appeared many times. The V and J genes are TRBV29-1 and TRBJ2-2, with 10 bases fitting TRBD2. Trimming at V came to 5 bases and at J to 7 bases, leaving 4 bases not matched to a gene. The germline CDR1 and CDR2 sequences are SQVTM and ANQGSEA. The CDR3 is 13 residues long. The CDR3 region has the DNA TGCAGCGTTAGGACTAGCGGTAGCGGGGAGCTGTTTTTT. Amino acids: CSVRTSGSGELFF.

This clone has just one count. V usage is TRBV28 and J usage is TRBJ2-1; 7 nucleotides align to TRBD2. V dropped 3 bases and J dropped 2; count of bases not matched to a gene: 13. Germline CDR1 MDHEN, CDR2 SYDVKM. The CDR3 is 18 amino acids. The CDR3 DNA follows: TGTGCCAGCAGTTTTGAGAAGCGAGCGGGAAAGCCCTACAATGAGCAGTTCTTC. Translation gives CASSFEKRAGKPYNEQFF. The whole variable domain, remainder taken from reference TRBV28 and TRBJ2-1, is DVKVTQSSRYLVKRTGEKVFLECVQDMDHENMFWYRQDPGLGLRLIYFSYDVKMKEKGDIPEGYSVSREKKERFSLILESASTNQTSMYLCASSFEKRAGKPYNEQFFGPGTRLTVL.

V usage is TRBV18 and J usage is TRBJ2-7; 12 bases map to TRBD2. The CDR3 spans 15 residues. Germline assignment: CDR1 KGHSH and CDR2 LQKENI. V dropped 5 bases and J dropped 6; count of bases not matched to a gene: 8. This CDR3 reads CASSVGTSGLVEQYF. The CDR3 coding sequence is TGTGCCAGCTCAGTCGGGACTAGCGGGTTGGTCGAGCAGTACTTC.

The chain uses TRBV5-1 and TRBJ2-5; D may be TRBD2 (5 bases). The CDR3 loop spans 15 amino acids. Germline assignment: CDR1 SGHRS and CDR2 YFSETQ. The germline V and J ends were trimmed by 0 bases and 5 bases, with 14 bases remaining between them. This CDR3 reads CASSLAPRRGETQYF. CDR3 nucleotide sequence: TGCGCCAGCAGCTTGGCCCCGAGGAGAGGGGAGACCCAGTACTTC.

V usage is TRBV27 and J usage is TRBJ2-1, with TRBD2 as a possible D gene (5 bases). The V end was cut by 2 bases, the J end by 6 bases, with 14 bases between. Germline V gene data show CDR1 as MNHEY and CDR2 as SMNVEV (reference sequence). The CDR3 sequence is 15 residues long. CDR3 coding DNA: TGTGCCAGCAGTTTACTAGCAGACATGACCAATGAGCAGTTCTTC. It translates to CASSLLADMTNEQFF.

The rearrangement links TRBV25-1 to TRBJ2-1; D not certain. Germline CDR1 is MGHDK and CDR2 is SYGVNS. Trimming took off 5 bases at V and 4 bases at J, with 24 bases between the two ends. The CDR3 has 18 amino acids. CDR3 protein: CASSPLVPNSPLYNEQFF. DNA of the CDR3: TGTGCCAGCAGTCCCCTGGTCCCTAACAGCCCCCTTTACAATGAGCAGTTCTTC.

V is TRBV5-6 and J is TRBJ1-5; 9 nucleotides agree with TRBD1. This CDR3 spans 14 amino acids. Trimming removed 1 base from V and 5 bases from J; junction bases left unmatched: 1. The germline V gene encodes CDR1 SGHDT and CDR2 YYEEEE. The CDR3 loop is CASSLTGGYQPQHF. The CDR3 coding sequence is TGTGCCAGCAGCTTGACAGGGGGCTATCAGCCCCAGCATTTT. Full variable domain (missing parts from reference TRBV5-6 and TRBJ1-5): DAGVTQSPTHLIKTRGQQVTLRCSPKSGHDTVSWYQQALGQGPQFIFQYYEEEERQRGNFPDRFSGHQFPNYSSELNVNALLLGDSALYLCASSLTGGYQPQHFGDGTRLSIL.

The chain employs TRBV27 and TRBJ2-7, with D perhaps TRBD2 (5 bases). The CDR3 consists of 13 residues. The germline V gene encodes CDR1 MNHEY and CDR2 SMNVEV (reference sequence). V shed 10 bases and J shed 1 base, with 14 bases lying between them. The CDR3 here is CATRITGSYEQYF. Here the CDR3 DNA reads TGTGCCACACGAATTACGGGGTCCTACGAGCAGTACTTC.

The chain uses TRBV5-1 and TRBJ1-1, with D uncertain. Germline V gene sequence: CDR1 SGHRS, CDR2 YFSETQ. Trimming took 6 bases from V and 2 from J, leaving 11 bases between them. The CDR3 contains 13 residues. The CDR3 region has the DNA TGCGCCAGCACCCTCCGGGGTAACACTGAAGCTTTCTTT. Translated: CASTLRGNTEAFF. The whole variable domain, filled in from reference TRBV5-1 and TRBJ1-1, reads KAGVTQTPRYLIKTRGQQVTLSCSPISGHRSVSWYQQTPGQGLQFLFEYFSETQRNKGNFPGRFSGRQFSNSRSEMNVSTLELGDSALYLCASTLRGNTEAFFGQGTRLTVV.

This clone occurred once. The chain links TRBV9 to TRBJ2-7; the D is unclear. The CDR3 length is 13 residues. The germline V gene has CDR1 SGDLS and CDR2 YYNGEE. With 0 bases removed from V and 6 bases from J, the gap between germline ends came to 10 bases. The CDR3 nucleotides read TGTGCCAGCAGCGTAGGTCCCGGGTCCGAGCAGTACTTC. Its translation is CASSVGPGSEQYF.

CDR3 DNA sequence: TGTGCCAGCAGCTTTACCTCGGGCACTGAAGCTTTCTTT. Its translation is CASSFTSGTEAFF. The rearrangement links TRBV5-5 to TRBJ1-1; D gene uncertain. Germline lookup yields CDR1 SGHKS and CDR2 YYEKEE (reference sequence). This CDR3 is 13 amino acids long. The V gene lost 2 bases and the J gene lost 4 bases, with 9 bases spanning the gap.

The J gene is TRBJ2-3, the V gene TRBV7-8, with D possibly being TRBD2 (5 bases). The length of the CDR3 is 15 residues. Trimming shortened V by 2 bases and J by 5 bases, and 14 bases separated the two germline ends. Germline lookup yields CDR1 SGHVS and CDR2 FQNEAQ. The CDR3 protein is CASSLKRDFRDTQYF. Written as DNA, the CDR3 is TGTGCCAGCAGCTTAAAGAGGGATTTCAGAGATACGCAGTATTTT.

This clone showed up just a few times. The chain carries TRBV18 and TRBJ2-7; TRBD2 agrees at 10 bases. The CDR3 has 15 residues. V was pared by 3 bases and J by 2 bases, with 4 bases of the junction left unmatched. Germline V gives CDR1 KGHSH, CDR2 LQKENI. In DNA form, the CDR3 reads TGTGCCAGCTCACCCTCTAGCGGGGGAACCTACGAGCAGTACTTC. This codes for CASSPSSGGTYEQYF.

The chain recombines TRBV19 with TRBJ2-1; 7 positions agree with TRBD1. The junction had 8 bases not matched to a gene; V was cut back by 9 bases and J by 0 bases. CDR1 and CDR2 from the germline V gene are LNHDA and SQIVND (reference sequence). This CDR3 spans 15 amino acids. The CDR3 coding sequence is TGTGCCAGCTCGACAGGGCATAGCTCCTACAATGAGCAGTTCTTC. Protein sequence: CASSTGHSSYNEQFF.

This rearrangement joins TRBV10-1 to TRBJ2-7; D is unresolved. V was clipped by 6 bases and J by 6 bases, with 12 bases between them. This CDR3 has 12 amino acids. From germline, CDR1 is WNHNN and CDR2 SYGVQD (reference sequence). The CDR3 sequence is CASSPGFGEQYF. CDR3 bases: TGCGCCAGCAGCCCAGGTTTTGGCGAGCAGTACTTC.

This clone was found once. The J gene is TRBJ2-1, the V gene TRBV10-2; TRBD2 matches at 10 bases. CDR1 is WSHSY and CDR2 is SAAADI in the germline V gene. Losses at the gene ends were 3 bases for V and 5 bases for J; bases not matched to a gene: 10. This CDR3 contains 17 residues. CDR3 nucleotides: TGCGCCAGCAGTGACCCAGGACTAGCGGATATAGACAATGAGCAGTTCTTC. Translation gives CASSDPGLADIDNEQFF.